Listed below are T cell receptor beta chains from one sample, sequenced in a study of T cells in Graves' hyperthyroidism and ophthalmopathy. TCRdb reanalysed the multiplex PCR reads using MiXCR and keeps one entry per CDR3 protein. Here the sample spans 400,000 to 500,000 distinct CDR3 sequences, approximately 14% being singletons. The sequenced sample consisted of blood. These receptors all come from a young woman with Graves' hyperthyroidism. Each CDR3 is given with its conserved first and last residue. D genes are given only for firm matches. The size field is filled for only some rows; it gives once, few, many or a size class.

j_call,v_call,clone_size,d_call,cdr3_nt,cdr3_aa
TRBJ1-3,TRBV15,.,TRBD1,TGTGCCACCAGCAGCCTTGGGACAGGGGCTGGAAACACCATATATTTT,CATSSLGTGAGNTIYF
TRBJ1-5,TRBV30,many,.,TGTGCCTGGAGTTGGGGCAGGCATGAGCAGCCCCAGCATTTT,CAWSWGRHEQPQHF
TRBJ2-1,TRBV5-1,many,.,TGCGCCAGCAGCAAGAGCCCAACCGACTACAATGAGCAGTTCTTC,CASSKSPTDYNEQFF
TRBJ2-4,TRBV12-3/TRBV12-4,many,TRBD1,TGTGCCAGCAGTTTAAGCAGACAGGGGACCGTTCAGTACTTC,CASSLSRQGTVQYF
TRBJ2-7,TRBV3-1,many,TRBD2,TGTGCCAGCAGCCCGGGACTAGCGGGGCACAATCCCTACGAGCAGTACTTC,CASSPGLAGHNPYEQYF
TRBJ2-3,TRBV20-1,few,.,TGCAGTGCCACGAAGGGTGTGACAGATACGCAGTATTTT,CSATKGVTDTQYF
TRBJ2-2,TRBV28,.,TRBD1,TGTGCCAGCAGTTTCAGGGGGCACGGGGAGCTGTTTTTT,CASSFRGHGELFF
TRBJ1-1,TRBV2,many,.,TGTGCCAGCAGTGACTTGGCAGCCAACACTGAAGCTTTCTTT,CASSDLAANTEAFF
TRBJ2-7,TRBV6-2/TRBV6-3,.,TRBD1,TGTGCCAGCAGAGATCCCGGGACAGGGGTTCCCTACGAGCAGTACTTC,CASRDPGTGVPYEQYF
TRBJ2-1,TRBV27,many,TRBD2,TGTGCCAGCACTAAGGGGCGCGGGGGATCCTACAATGAGCAGTTCTTC,CASTKGRGGSYNEQFF